This entry features one T cell receptor beta chain sequence. Its antigen is as yet unknown. Produced via immunoSEQ multiplex PCR; TCRdb's table is partial and in-frame only. The data hold 160,000 or so clones, with approximately 91% observed a single time. These data belong to a study of T cell responses to AZD1222 COVID-19 vaccine. Broader study findings: White British people made up most donors, females outnumbered males, and clonal diversity was possibly underestimated. Spike-specific TCR depth and breadth grew after two AZD1222 doses. A reported finding is that nearly half of spike-specific TCRs target unmutated variant regions. Spike as a whole was targeted by vaccine-associated CD4 TCRs, dominant at 160-218 and 743-854.

Germline CDR1 and CDR2: LNHDA and SQIVND (reference sequence). V lost 2 bases, J lost 3 bases, and 6 bases stayed unmatched. The CDR3 sequence is 16 residues long. Sequencing was performed on peripheral blood, taken 28 days after the second AZD1222 dose. This sequence joins TRBV19 and TRBJ1-2; 10 positions agree with TRBD1. The receptor's source is an adult who received the AZD1222 COVID-19 vaccine. The CDR3 loop reads CASSIPTGGYDYGYTF. CDR3 coding DNA: TGTGCCAGTAGTATACCGACAGGGGGCTATGACTATGGCTACACCTTC.